This is a list of T cell receptor beta chains from one sample in a study of cytomegalovirus exposure and HLA in healthy donors. TCRdb's table, derived via immunoSEQ multiplex PCR, lists solely in-frame clones and lacks some. The data contain about 160,000 clones, roughly 86% of them singletons. Sequencing was done on a sample of PBMCs. Every receptor here comes from a woman aged 18-29 years in good health and CMV-seropositive. The CDR3 runs from the conserved cysteine through the conserved F or W. D genes are given only for firm matches. Clone size is shown for a subset of rows, as once, few, many or a class of expanded clone.

j_call: TRBJ2-7; d_call: -; v_call: TRBV6-5; clone_size: -; cdr3_nt: TGTGCCAGCAGCCGACAGGGAGGTGACGAGCAGTACTTC; cdr3_aa: CASSRQGGDEQYF
j_call: TRBJ1-1; d_call: -; v_call: TRBV27; clone_size: -; cdr3_nt: TGTGCCAGCAGTTTGAGACAGGCCCTTAACACTGAAGCTTTCTTT; cdr3_aa: CASSLRQALNTEAFF
j_call: TRBJ2-1; d_call: TRBD2; v_call: TRBV11-2; clone_size: -; cdr3_nt: TGTGCCAGCAGCGGACCCGGGACTAGCGGGGATGAGCAGTTCTTC; cdr3_aa: CASSGPGTSGDEQFF
j_call: TRBJ2-5; d_call: -; v_call: TRBV7-2; clone_size: -; cdr3_nt: TGTGCCAGCAACGCAGGCCAAGAGACCCAGTACTTC; cdr3_aa: CASNAGQETQYF
j_call: TRBJ1-2; d_call: -; v_call: TRBV4-1; clone_size: few; cdr3_nt: TGCGCCAGCAGCCAAGTTGACCCATCAGGGGATGGCTACACCTTC; cdr3_aa: CASSQVDPSGDGYTF
j_call: TRBJ2-6; d_call: TRBD1; v_call: TRBV29-1; clone_size: -; cdr3_nt: TGCAGCGTTGATGGGACAGGGGGCTCTGGGGCCAACGTCCTGACTTTC; cdr3_aa: CSVDGTGGSGANVLTF
j_call: TRBJ2-3; d_call: -; v_call: TRBV28; clone_size: -; cdr3_nt: TGTGCCAGCAGCCTTACAGATACGCAGTATTTT; cdr3_aa: CASSLTDTQYF
j_call: TRBJ2-7; d_call: -; v_call: TRBV23-1; clone_size: -; cdr3_nt: TGCGCCAGCAGCTACCCAAAGTACTTC; cdr3_aa: CASSYPKYF
j_call: TRBJ2-2; d_call: TRBD2; v_call: TRBV5-4; clone_size: -; cdr3_nt: TGTGCCAGCAGCTTGAGGGTACGGCGGGAGGTTAACACCGGGGAGCTGTTTTTT; cdr3_aa: CASSLRVRREVNTGELFF
j_call: TRBJ2-5; d_call: TRBD1; v_call: TRBV15; clone_size: -; cdr3_nt: TGTGCCACCAGCCATAAGACAGGGGGCGGCGAGACCCAGTACTTC; cdr3_aa: CATSHKTGGGETQYF
j_call: TRBJ1-1; d_call: TRBD1; v_call: TRBV7-6; clone_size: -; cdr3_nt: TGTGCCAGCAGCGTCGACAGGGGTTGGACTGAAGCTTTCTTT; cdr3_aa: CASSVDRGWTEAFF
j_call: TRBJ2-5; d_call: TRBD2; v_call: TRBV27; clone_size: -; cdr3_nt: TGTGCCAGCAGTTTATCGCGGCTAGCGGGAGGACTCCAAGAGACCCAGTACTTC; cdr3_aa: CASSLSRLAGGLQETQYF
j_call: TRBJ1-1; d_call: TRBD1; v_call: TRBV29-1; clone_size: -; cdr3_nt: TGCAGCGTCATGACAGGGGTGAACACTGAAGCTTTCTTT; cdr3_aa: CSVMTGVNTEAFF